The T cell receptor beta chain under discussion was sequenced for a study of T cell changes during pregnancy in multiple sclerosis. The data were produced by immunoSEQ multiplex PCR, yet TCRdb's version contains in-frame clones alone and is incomplete. The table shows approximately 52,000 clones, with roughly 88% occurring only once. The CDR3 spans 14 residues. Germline lookup yields CDR1 SEHNR and CDR2 FQNEAQ (reference sequence). V was clipped by 1 base and J by 5 bases, with 11 bases between them. This TCR was recovered from a female donor with multiple sclerosis, enrolled in a pregnancy study. This chain links TRBV7-9 with TRBJ1-2, with D unclear. This specimen was CD4+ T cells from peripheral blood mononuclear cells, taken in the second trimester of pregnancy. The CDR3 here is CASSLDVPRYGYTF. Here the CDR3 DNA reads TGTGCCAGCAGCTTAGATGTCCCGAGGTATGGCTACACCTTC.